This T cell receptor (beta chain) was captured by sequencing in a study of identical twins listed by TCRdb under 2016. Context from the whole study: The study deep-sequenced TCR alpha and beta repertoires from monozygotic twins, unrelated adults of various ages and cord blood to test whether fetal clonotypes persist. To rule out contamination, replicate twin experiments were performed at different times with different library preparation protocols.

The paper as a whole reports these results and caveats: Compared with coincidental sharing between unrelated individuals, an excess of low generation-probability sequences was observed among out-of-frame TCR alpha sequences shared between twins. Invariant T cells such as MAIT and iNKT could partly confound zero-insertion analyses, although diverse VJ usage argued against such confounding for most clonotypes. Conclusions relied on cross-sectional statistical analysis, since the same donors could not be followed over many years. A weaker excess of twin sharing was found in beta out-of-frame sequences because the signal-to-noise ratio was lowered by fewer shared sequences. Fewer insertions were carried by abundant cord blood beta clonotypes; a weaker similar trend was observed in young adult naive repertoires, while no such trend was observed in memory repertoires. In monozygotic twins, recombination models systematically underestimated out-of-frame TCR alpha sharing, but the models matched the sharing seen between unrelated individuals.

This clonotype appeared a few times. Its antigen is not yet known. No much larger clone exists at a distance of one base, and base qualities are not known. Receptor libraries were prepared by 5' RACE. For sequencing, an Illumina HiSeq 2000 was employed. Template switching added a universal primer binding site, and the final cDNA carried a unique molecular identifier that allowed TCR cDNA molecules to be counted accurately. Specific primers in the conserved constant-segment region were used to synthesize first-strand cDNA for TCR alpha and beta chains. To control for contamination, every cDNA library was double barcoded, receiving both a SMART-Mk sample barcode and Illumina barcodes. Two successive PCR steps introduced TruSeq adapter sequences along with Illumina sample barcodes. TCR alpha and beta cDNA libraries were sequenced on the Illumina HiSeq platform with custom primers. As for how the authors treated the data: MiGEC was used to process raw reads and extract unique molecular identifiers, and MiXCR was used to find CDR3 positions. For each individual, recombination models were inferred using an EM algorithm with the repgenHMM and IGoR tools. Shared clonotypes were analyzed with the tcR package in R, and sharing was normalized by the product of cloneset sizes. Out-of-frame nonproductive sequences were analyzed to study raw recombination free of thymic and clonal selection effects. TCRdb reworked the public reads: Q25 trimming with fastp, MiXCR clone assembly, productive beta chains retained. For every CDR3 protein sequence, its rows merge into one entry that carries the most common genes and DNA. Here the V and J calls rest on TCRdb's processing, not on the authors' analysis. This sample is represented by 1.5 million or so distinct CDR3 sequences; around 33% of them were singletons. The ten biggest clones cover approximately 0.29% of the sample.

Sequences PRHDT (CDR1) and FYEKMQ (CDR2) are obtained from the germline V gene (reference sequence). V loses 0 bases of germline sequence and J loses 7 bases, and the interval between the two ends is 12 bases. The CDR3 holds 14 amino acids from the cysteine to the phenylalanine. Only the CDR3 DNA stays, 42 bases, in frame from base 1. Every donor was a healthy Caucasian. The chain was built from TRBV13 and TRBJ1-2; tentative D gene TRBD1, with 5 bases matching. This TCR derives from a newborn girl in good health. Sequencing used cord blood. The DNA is TGTGCCAGCAGCTTAGGAGGGGATATGCGTGGCTACACCTTC. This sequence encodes CASSLGGDMRGYTF.